This T cell receptor (beta chain) was captured in a study of OX40 agonist ivuxolimab in advanced cancers. Across the whole study: Ivuxolimab is an agonistic anti-OX40 (CD134) antibody, and patients were treated with it. Overall study findings and caveats: Dose levels from 0.1 to 3.0 mg/kg saw CD4+ and CD8+ blood T cells expand clonally by week 6.

Regarding this clone: The target antigen is unknown.

Measured with immunoSEQ multiplex PCR; TCRdb has only the in-frame clones, and not every one. The sample contains about 40,000 clones, more than 75% of which appear only once. CDR1 KGHSY and CDR2 FQNENV come from the germline V gene. Trimming took 0 bases from V and 1 from J, leaving 6 bases between them. This CDR3 contains 14 residues. At baseline, cycle 4 day 1, and cycle 7 day 1, blood was sampled. Sequences were derived from CD4+ or CD8+ T cells sorted from blood, sampled in a trial of the OX40 agonist ivuxolimab. The chain joins TRBV16 to TRBJ1-2; D not resolved. The TCR comes from an adult with an advanced solid tumor such as melanoma, head and neck, liver or kidney cancer. CDR3 amino acids: CASSQSGSNYGYTF. The CDR3 bases are TGTGCCAGCAGCCAATCCGGAAGTAACTATGGCTACACCTTC.